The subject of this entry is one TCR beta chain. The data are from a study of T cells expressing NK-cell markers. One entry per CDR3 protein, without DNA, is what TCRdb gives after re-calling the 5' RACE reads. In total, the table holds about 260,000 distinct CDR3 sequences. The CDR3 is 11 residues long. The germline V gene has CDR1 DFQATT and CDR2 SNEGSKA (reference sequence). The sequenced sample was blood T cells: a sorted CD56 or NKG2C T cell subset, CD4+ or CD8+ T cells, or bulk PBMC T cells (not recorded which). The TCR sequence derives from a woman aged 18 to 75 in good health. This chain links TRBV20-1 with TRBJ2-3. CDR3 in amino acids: CSAESTDTQYF.